A selection of T cell receptor beta chains follows, all from one sample in a study of T cells in Graves' hyperthyroidism and ophthalmopathy. TCRdb passed the multiplex PCR reads through MiXCR, listing each CDR3 protein once. The top ten clones hold 2.5% to 4% of a sample with some 650,000 distinct CDR3 sequences, more than 15% of them seen once. The sample consisted of blood. The source of these receptors is a woman aged 40-49 years with Graves' ophthalmopathy. Both conserved end residues are trimmed from each CDR3. The order of the fields is J gene, V gene, CDR3 protein.

J: TRBJ2-2; V: TRBV6-1; CDR3: ASRAATFTGELF
J: TRBJ2-7; V: TRBV12-3/TRBV12-4; CDR3: ASSFGTHPYEQY
J: TRBJ2-3; V: TRBV6-2/TRBV6-3; CDR3: ASSRFVTDTQY
J: TRBJ1-1; V: TRBV12-3/TRBV12-4; CDR3: ASGLTANTEAF
J: TRBJ2-3; V: TRBV6-1; CDR3: ASSSMRYSTDTQY
J: TRBJ1-1; V: TRBV2; CDR3: ASSTQGGTEAF
J: TRBJ2-3; V: TRBV6-5; CDR3: ASSYSRGTDTQY
J: TRBJ2-3; V: TRBV5-5; CDR3: ASSTGALSTDTQY
J: TRBJ1-3; V: TRBV2; CDR3: ASSYGDSGNTIY
J: TRBJ2-1; V: TRBV6-1; CDR3: ASRTAGVGYNEQF
J: TRBJ2-1; V: TRBV28; CDR3: ASSLGRRLARGVNEQF
J: TRBJ1-2; V: TRBV2; CDR3: ASRVAGGSYGYT
J: TRBJ2-7; V: TRBV3-1; CDR3: ASSQVRRGEQY
J: TRBJ2-3; V: TRBV2; CDR3: ASTSDRGRFNTQY
J: TRBJ2-3; V: TRBV2; CDR3: AGSGDSSSTDTQY
J: TRBJ1-2; V: TRBV12-3/TRBV12-4; CDR3: ASSSPPAPGRAYGYT
J: TRBJ1-2; V: TRBV19; CDR3: ASSESGTASYGYT
J: TRBJ1-1; V: TRBV5-1; CDR3: ASRGGGTLNTEAF
J: TRBJ1-1; V: TRBV7-9; CDR3: ATKLSLGVNTEAF
J: TRBJ2-5; V: TRBV9; CDR3: ASSGLAGGRETQY
J: TRBJ2-1; V: TRBV19; CDR3: ASSGTSGSVSYNEQF
J: TRBJ1-2; V: TRBV28; CDR3: ASSSRDRGPGGYYGYT
J: TRBJ1-5; V: TRBV2; CDR3: ASSEAFSDQPQH
J: TRBJ1-1; V: TRBV2; CDR3: ASSDSGQNEAF
J: TRBJ2-5; V: TRBV5-1; CDR3: ASSFSGGRETQY
J: TRBJ2-2; V: TRBV20-1; CDR3: SALLARGNTGELF
J: TRBJ1-6; V: TRBV4-1; CDR3: ASSQDSHRNNSPLH
J: TRBJ2-5; V: TRBV7-8; CDR3: ASSTRQGWEETQY
J: TRBJ1-2; V: TRBV27; CDR3: ASSFTPEDGYT
J: TRBJ2-1; V: TRBV7-2; CDR3: ASSRTGTNEQF
J: TRBJ1-2; V: TRBV18; CDR3: ASSPGTGDYGYT
J: TRBJ2-7; V: TRBV7-6; CDR3: ASSPGQGPREQY
J: TRBJ2-1; V: TRBV6-1; CDR3: ASSRLWGRREPENEQF
J: TRBJ2-3; V: TRBV7-9; CDR3: ASSSISGALNTDTQY
J: TRBJ1-5; V: TRBV28; CDR3: ASSPGSGGQPQH
J: TRBJ2-3; V: TRBV18; CDR3: ASSPRRASGGAADTQY
J: TRBJ1-1; V: TRBV30; CDR3: AWSGFLRVTEAF
J: TRBJ1-2; V: TRBV12-3/TRBV12-4; CDR3: ASSSGQGEHSYGYT
J: TRBJ1-1; V: TRBV12-3/TRBV12-4; CDR3: ASTEGGGRDKAF
J: TRBJ2-7; V: TRBV12-3/TRBV12-4; CDR3: ASRGKGEKRYEQY
J: TRBJ1-2; V: TRBV6-6; CDR3: ASSYGTGTYGYT
J: TRBJ2-7; V: TRBV29-1; CDR3: SVVTSGRTYEQY
J: TRBJ2-3; V: TRBV2; CDR3: ASNWDNTDTQY
J: TRBJ2-1; V: TRBV20-1; CDR3: SARDDEEGLAGVNEQF